These T cell receptor beta chains were read from a single sample in a study of T cells in Graves' hyperthyroidism and ophthalmopathy. From the multiplex PCR reads, TCRdb called clonotypes with MiXCR, one entry per CDR3 protein. The table lists fewer than 750,000 distinct CDR3 sequences, about 14% of them singletons. Sequencing was carried out using blood. The receptors come from a woman in her forties or fifties with Graves' ophthalmopathy. CDR3s include the opening cysteine and the closing phenylalanine or tryptophan. D genes are given only for firm matches. The size entry is marked missing in some rows and otherwise reads once, few, many or a size class.

j_call: TRBJ1-2; clone_size: few; d_call: -; cdr3_length: 13; v_call: TRBV28; cdr3_aa: CASRSTGLDGYTF; cdr3_nt: TGTGCCAGCAGATCTACAGGGCTTGATGGCTACACCTTC
j_call: TRBJ2-1; clone_size: -; d_call: TRBD2; cdr3_length: 15; v_call: TRBV20-1; cdr3_aa: CSARELAGGPNEQFF; cdr3_nt: TGCAGTGCTAGAGAACTAGCGGGAGGGCCCAATGAGCAGTTCTTC
j_call: TRBJ1-1; clone_size: many; d_call: -; cdr3_length: 15; v_call: TRBV12-3/TRBV12-4; cdr3_aa: CASSRRQSGNTEAFF; cdr3_nt: TGTGCCAGCAGTCGACGACAGTCTGGGAACACTGAAGCTTTCTTT
j_call: TRBJ1-5; clone_size: many; d_call: -; cdr3_length: 14; v_call: TRBV12-3/TRBV12-4; cdr3_aa: CASSTLDRNQPQHF; cdr3_nt: TGTGCCAGCAGCACTTTAGACAGAAATCAGCCCCAGCATTTT
j_call: TRBJ2-7; clone_size: many; d_call: -; cdr3_length: 13; v_call: TRBV27; cdr3_aa: CASSYDSRIEQYF; cdr3_nt: TGTGCCAGCAGTTATGACAGCCGAATTGAGCAGTACTTC
j_call: TRBJ2-3; clone_size: -; d_call: -; cdr3_length: 15; v_call: TRBV7-9; cdr3_aa: CASSPGAASTDTQYF; cdr3_nt: TGTGCCAGCAGCCCCGGAGCAGCGAGCACAGATACGCAGTATTTT
j_call: TRBJ2-1; clone_size: many; d_call: TRBD2; cdr3_length: 15; v_call: TRBV2; cdr3_aa: CASSGASGRAFEQFF; cdr3_nt: TGTGCCAGCAGTGGGGCTAGCGGGAGGGCCTTTGAGCAGTTCTTC
j_call: TRBJ2-7; clone_size: many; d_call: TRBD2; cdr3_length: 15; v_call: TRBV20-1; cdr3_aa: CSASALAGVVYEQYF; cdr3_nt: TGCAGTGCATCTGCCCTAGCGGGAGTAGTCTACGAGCAGTACTTC
j_call: TRBJ1-6; clone_size: many; d_call: -; cdr3_length: 15; v_call: TRBV2; cdr3_aa: CASSPGVFNNSPLHF; cdr3_nt: TGTGCCAGCAGCCCCGGGGTTTTCAATAATTCACCCCTCCACTTT
j_call: TRBJ2-3; clone_size: many; d_call: -; cdr3_length: 14; v_call: TRBV20-1; cdr3_aa: CSAHSGPSTDTQYF; cdr3_nt: TGCAGTGCTCATAGCGGCCCCAGCACAGATACGCAGTATTTT
j_call: TRBJ2-7; clone_size: -; d_call: -; cdr3_length: 14; v_call: TRBV6-2/TRBV6-3; cdr3_aa: CASSYSSGSHEQYF; cdr3_nt: TGTGCCAGCAGTTACTCCTCCGGGTCCCACGAGCAGTACTTC
j_call: TRBJ1-1; clone_size: many; d_call: -; cdr3_length: 14; v_call: TRBV7-8; cdr3_aa: CASSLGHTNTEAFF; cdr3_nt: TGTGCCAGCAGCTTGGGACATACTAACACTGAAGCTTTCTTT
j_call: TRBJ2-7; clone_size: many; d_call: -; cdr3_length: 19; v_call: TRBV7-6; cdr3_aa: CASSLAFVRQAESSYEQYF; cdr3_nt: TGTGCCAGCAGCTTAGCGTTCGTTCGACAGGCCGAGAGCTCCTACGAGCAGTACTTC
j_call: TRBJ2-7; clone_size: once; d_call: TRBD2; cdr3_length: 19; v_call: TRBV7-9; cdr3_aa: CASSIPGLAGGPRSYEQYF; cdr3_nt: TGTGCCAGCAGCATACCGGGACTAGCGGGAGGACCAAGGAGCTACGAGCAGTACTTC
j_call: TRBJ2-5; clone_size: few; d_call: TRBD1; cdr3_length: 13; v_call: TRBV20-1; cdr3_aa: CSAQGQGRETQYF; cdr3_nt: TGCAGTGCGCAGGGACAGGGGCGGGAGACCCAGTACTTC
j_call: TRBJ2-5; clone_size: many; d_call: TRBD1; cdr3_length: 14; v_call: TRBV20-1; cdr3_aa: CSASRDRGKETQYF; cdr3_nt: TGCAGTGCCAGTCGGGACAGGGGGAAAGAGACCCAGTACTTC
j_call: TRBJ2-2; clone_size: few; d_call: TRBD1; cdr3_length: 14; v_call: TRBV6-2/TRBV6-3; cdr3_aa: CASRPDRAVGELFF; cdr3_nt: TGTGCCAGCAGACCGGACAGGGCGGTCGGGGAGCTGTTTTTT
j_call: TRBJ2-1; clone_size: few; d_call: TRBD1; cdr3_length: 16; v_call: TRBV5-4; cdr3_aa: CASSPSGQGAYNEQFF; cdr3_nt: TGTGCCAGCAGCCCCTCGGGACAGGGCGCCTACAATGAGCAGTTCTTC
j_call: TRBJ1-1; clone_size: many; d_call: -; cdr3_length: 15; v_call: TRBV6-6; cdr3_aa: CASSYSLTGNTEAFF; cdr3_nt: TGTGCCAGCAGTTACAGCCTGACAGGGAACACTGAAGCTTTCTTT
j_call: TRBJ2-7; clone_size: -; d_call: TRBD1; cdr3_length: 16; v_call: TRBV3-1; cdr3_aa: CASSQEMRTGNNEQYF; cdr3_nt: TGTGCCAGCAGCCAAGAAATGAGGACAGGGAATAACGAGCAGTACTTC
j_call: TRBJ2-7; clone_size: many; d_call: TRBD1; cdr3_length: 15; v_call: TRBV28; cdr3_aa: CASSSAGTGFLEQYF; cdr3_nt: TGTGCCAGCAGTTCGGCCGGGACAGGGTTCCTCGAGCAGTACTTC
j_call: TRBJ1-2; clone_size: few; d_call: -; cdr3_length: 15; v_call: TRBV14; cdr3_aa: CASSQDLGQGGGYTF; cdr3_nt: TGTGCCAGCAGCCAAGATCTTGGGCAGGGTGGCGGCTACACCTTC
j_call: TRBJ2-5; clone_size: many; d_call: TRBD2; cdr3_length: 16; v_call: TRBV7-2; cdr3_aa: CASSLLAGGAKETQYF; cdr3_nt: TGTGCCAGCAGCTTATTAGCGGGAGGCGCGAAAGAGACCCAGTACTTC
j_call: TRBJ2-3; clone_size: -; d_call: TRBD2; cdr3_length: 17; v_call: TRBV24-1; cdr3_aa: CATSEGTSGPSTDTQYF; cdr3_nt: TGTGCCACCAGTGAGGGGACTAGCGGACCTTCCACAGATACGCAGTATTTT
j_call: TRBJ2-1; clone_size: many; d_call: TRBD2; cdr3_length: 17; v_call: TRBV5-1; cdr3_aa: CASSLGVGGLGNNEQFF; cdr3_nt: TGCGCCAGCAGCTTGGGAGTCGGTGGACTAGGGAACAATGAGCAGTTCTTC
j_call: TRBJ2-1; clone_size: many; d_call: -; cdr3_length: 15; v_call: TRBV7-2; cdr3_aa: CASSVNRLGYNEQFF; cdr3_nt: TGTGCCAGCAGCGTGAATCGACTAGGCTACAATGAGCAGTTCTTC
j_call: TRBJ2-7; clone_size: many; d_call: -; cdr3_length: 11; v_call: TRBV2; cdr3_aa: CASSGIYEQYF; cdr3_nt: TGTGCCAGCAGTGGGATCTACGAGCAGTACTTC
j_call: TRBJ1-5; clone_size: few; d_call: -; cdr3_length: 15; v_call: TRBV20-1; cdr3_aa: CSARGTTWANQPQHF; cdr3_nt: TGCAGTGCTAGAGGCACCACGTGGGCCAATCAGCCCCAGCATTTT
j_call: TRBJ2-7; clone_size: few; d_call: -; cdr3_length: 13; v_call: TRBV29-1; cdr3_aa: CSVEDPGTGEQYF; cdr3_nt: TGCAGCGTTGAAGATCCCGGGACGGGCGAGCAGTACTTC
j_call: TRBJ2-2; clone_size: -; d_call: TRBD1; cdr3_length: 14; v_call: TRBV5-1; cdr3_aa: CASSHPQGTRELFF; cdr3_nt: TGCGCCAGCAGCCACCCACAGGGGACCCGGGAGCTGTTTTTT
j_call: TRBJ2-3; clone_size: -; d_call: TRBD2; cdr3_length: 19; v_call: TRBV15; cdr3_aa: CATSRDRGTSGGSTDTQYF; cdr3_nt: TGTGCCACCAGCAGAGACAGAGGGACTAGCGGGGGGAGCACAGATACGCAGTATTTT
j_call: TRBJ1-3; clone_size: few; d_call: -; cdr3_length: 13; v_call: TRBV10-3; cdr3_aa: CAISGGSGNTIYF; cdr3_nt: TGTGCCATCAGTGGAGGCTCTGGAAACACCATATATTTT
j_call: TRBJ2-1; clone_size: few; d_call: TRBD1; cdr3_length: 14; v_call: TRBV13; cdr3_aa: CASSTGQVYNEQFF; cdr3_nt: TGTGCCAGCAGCACCGGACAGGTCTACAATGAGCAGTTCTTC
j_call: TRBJ2-4; clone_size: many; d_call: -; cdr3_length: 14; v_call: TRBV24-1; cdr3_aa: CATSDSRTENIQYF; cdr3_nt: TGTGCCACCAGTGATTCCCGGACAGAAAACATTCAGTACTTC
j_call: TRBJ2-1; clone_size: -; d_call: -; cdr3_length: 16; v_call: TRBV12-3/TRBV12-4; cdr3_aa: CASSPPWGGTYNEQFF; cdr3_nt: TGTGCCAGCAGTCCCCCTTGGGGCGGGACCTACAATGAGCAGTTCTTC
j_call: TRBJ1-3; clone_size: many; d_call: -; cdr3_length: 15; v_call: TRBV28; cdr3_aa: CASSLGPVGLDTIYF; cdr3_nt: TGTGCCAGCAGTCTGGGCCCCGTTGGGCTCGACACCATATATTTT
j_call: TRBJ2-7; clone_size: many; d_call: -; cdr3_length: 14; v_call: TRBV5-5; cdr3_aa: CASSLVAFIYEQYF; cdr3_nt: TGTGCCAGCAGCTTGGTGGCCTTCATCTACGAGCAGTACTTC
j_call: TRBJ2-1; clone_size: few; d_call: -; cdr3_length: 13; v_call: TRBV29-1; cdr3_aa: CSVLRDKLNEQFF; cdr3_nt: TGCAGCGTTCTCCGGGACAAACTCAATGAGCAGTTCTTC
j_call: TRBJ1-5; clone_size: many; d_call: TRBD1; cdr3_length: 15; v_call: TRBV6-2/TRBV6-3; cdr3_aa: CATATNEGAGQPQHF; cdr3_nt: TGTGCCACCGCTACAAACGAGGGGGCCGGACAGCCCCAGCATTTT
j_call: TRBJ2-5; clone_size: many; d_call: -; cdr3_length: 13; v_call: TRBV6-2/TRBV6-3; cdr3_aa: CASSWGWKETQYF; cdr3_nt: TGTGCCAGCAGTTGGGGGTGGAAGGAGACCCAGTACTTC
j_call: TRBJ2-2; clone_size: many; d_call: -; cdr3_length: 16; v_call: TRBV20-1; cdr3_aa: CSARAWGLKGTGELFF; cdr3_nt: TGCAGTGCTAGAGCGTGGGGACTCAAGGGCACCGGGGAGCTGTTTTTT
j_call: TRBJ2-7; clone_size: few; d_call: -; cdr3_length: 12; v_call: TRBV27; cdr3_aa: CASSPSKYEQYF; cdr3_nt: TGTGCCAGCAGTCCAAGCAAGTACGAGCAGTACTTC
j_call: TRBJ2-7; clone_size: many; d_call: -; cdr3_length: 11; v_call: TRBV30; cdr3_aa: CAWRGSYEQYF; cdr3_nt: TGTGCCTGGAGGGGCTCCTACGAGCAGTACTTC
j_call: TRBJ2-3; clone_size: -; d_call: TRBD2; cdr3_length: 17; v_call: TRBV5-1; cdr3_aa: CASSPGSSGSFADTQYF; cdr3_nt: TGCGCCAGCAGCCCAGGGAGTAGCGGGAGTTTTGCAGATACGCAGTATTTT
j_call: TRBJ2-7; clone_size: few; d_call: -; cdr3_length: 14; v_call: TRBV5-1; cdr3_aa: CASSFTTGNYEQYF; cdr3_nt: TGCGCCAGCAGCTTTACCACAGGGAACTACGAGCAGTACTTC
j_call: TRBJ2-1; clone_size: many; d_call: -; cdr3_length: 14; v_call: TRBV18; cdr3_aa: CASSPLADNNEQFF; cdr3_nt: TGTGCCAGCTCACCACTAGCGGATAACAATGAGCAGTTCTTC